A selection of T cell receptor beta chains follows, all from one sample in a study of a mutant IDH1 vaccine in newly diagnosed glioma. Produced via immunoSEQ multiplex PCR; TCRdb's table is partial and in-frame only. This table has 55,000 to 70,000 clones, 80% to 90% appearing once. Sequencing used PBMCs, obtained from a glioma patient treated with radiotherapy, temozolomide or both. Receptor source: a man aged 25-40 years with glioma. Both conserved end residues are part of each CDR3. Fields, in order: CDR3 protein, CDR3 DNA, clone size, D gene, CDR3 length, V gene, J gene. A D gene is named only where the DNA matches it firmly. Clone size is not always given. Where it is, it says once, few, many or a class for expanded clones.

CDR3 protein: CASSPRSSSYEQYF
CDR3 DNA: TGTGCCAGCAGCCCGAGGTCCTCCTCCTACGAGCAGTACTTC
clone size: .
D gene: .
CDR3 length: 14
V gene: TRBV7-9
J gene: TRBJ2-7

CDR3 protein: CASRNPQIGYNSPLHF
CDR3 DNA: TGTGCCAGCAGAAACCCTCAGATAGGTTATAATTCACCCCTCCACTTT
clone size: .
D gene: .
CDR3 length: 16
V gene: TRBV27
J gene: TRBJ1-6

CDR3 protein: CASSLEGRYQETQYF
CDR3 DNA: TGTGCCAGCAGTTTAGAAGGGAGGTACCAAGAGACCCAGTACTTC
clone size: .
D gene: .
CDR3 length: 15
V gene: TRBV27
J gene: TRBJ2-5

CDR3 protein: CASSRTILQETQYF
CDR3 DNA: TGTGCCAGCAGTAGGACAATTTTACAAGAGACCCAGTACTTC
clone size: .
D gene: .
CDR3 length: 14
V gene: TRBV27
J gene: TRBJ2-5

CDR3 protein: CASTNRRNQETQYF
CDR3 DNA: TGTGCCAGCACCAATCGGAGAAACCAAGAGACCCAGTACTTC
clone size: once
D gene: .
CDR3 length: 14
V gene: TRBV13
J gene: TRBJ2-5

CDR3 protein: CASSLPVTDTQYF
CDR3 DNA: TGTGCCAGCAGTTTGCCTGTCACAGATACGCAGTATTTT
clone size: .
D gene: .
CDR3 length: 13
V gene: TRBV28
J gene: TRBJ2-3

CDR3 protein: CASSPPGGKSGEQYF
CDR3 DNA: TGTGCCAGCTCACCACCGGGGGGCAAATCGGGGGAGCAGTACTTC
clone size: .
D gene: .
CDR3 length: 15
V gene: TRBV18
J gene: TRBJ2-5

CDR3 protein: CASSFSTDTQYF
CDR3 DNA: TGTGCCAGCAGCTTCAGCACAGATACGCAGTATTTT
clone size: .
D gene: .
CDR3 length: 12
V gene: TRBV7-9
J gene: TRBJ2-3

CDR3 protein: CASSTNRGAGTGELFF
CDR3 DNA: TGTGCCAGCAGTACGAACCGGGGTGCGGGCACCGGGGAGCTGTTTTTT
clone size: .
D gene: .
CDR3 length: 16
V gene: TRBV11-1
J gene: TRBJ2-2

CDR3 protein: CASSYDRGGEKLFF
CDR3 DNA: TGTGCCAGCAGTTACGACAGGGGGGGTGAAAAACTGTTTTTT
clone size: .
D gene: TRBD1
CDR3 length: 14
V gene: TRBV6-5
J gene: TRBJ1-4

CDR3 protein: CASRRPLAGNYEQYF
CDR3 DNA: TGTGCCAGCAGGCGCCCCCTAGCGGGGAACTACGAGCAGTACTTC
clone size: .
D gene: TRBD2
CDR3 length: 15
V gene: TRBV28
J gene: TRBJ2-7

CDR3 protein: CASSSYRGGTGELFF
CDR3 DNA: TGTGCCAGCAGCTCCTACAGGGGGGGCACCGGGGAGCTGTTTTTT
clone size: once
D gene: .
CDR3 length: 15
V gene: TRBV7-2
J gene: TRBJ2-2

CDR3 protein: CASSPTRGSIDSNTGELFF
CDR3 DNA: TGTGCCAGCTCACCGACCCGGGGGTCCATCGACTCGAACACCGGGGAGCTGTTTTTT
clone size: .
D gene: .
CDR3 length: 19
V gene: TRBV18
J gene: TRBJ2-2